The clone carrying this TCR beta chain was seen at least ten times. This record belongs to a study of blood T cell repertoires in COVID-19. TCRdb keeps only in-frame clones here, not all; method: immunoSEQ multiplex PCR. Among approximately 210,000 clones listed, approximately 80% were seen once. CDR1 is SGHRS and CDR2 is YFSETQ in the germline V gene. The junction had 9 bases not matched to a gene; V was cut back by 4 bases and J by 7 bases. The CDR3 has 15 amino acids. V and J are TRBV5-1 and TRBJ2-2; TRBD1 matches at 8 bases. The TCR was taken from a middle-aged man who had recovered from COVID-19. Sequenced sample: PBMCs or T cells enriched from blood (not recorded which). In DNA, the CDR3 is TGCGCCAGCAGCCAGACAGGGGATGGGATCGGGGAGCTGTTTTTT. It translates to CASSQTGDGIGELFF.